Each of the 14 T cell receptor beta chains below was sequenced from the same sample in a study of blood T cell repertoires in COVID-19 (TCRdb year 2020). Library construction relied on the immunoSEQ multiplex PCR assay. TCRdb retrieved this table from immuneACCESS and kept in-frame rearrangements only. Not all clones are present; in checked studies, unresolved V genes account for under half, and no reason is known for the remainder. The sample table contains 200,000 to 300,000 clones; only one count was recorded for approximately 83% of them. Less than 4% of the sample belongs to the ten largest clones. Sequenced sample: peripheral blood. All receptors come from a woman aged 30 to 39 who had recovered from COVID-19.

The J gene is TRBJ2-5, the V gene TRBV9; D is perhaps TRBD2 (7 bases). The germline gives CDR1 SGDLS, CDR2 YYNGEE. CDR3 size: 16 residues. V shed 4 bases and J shed 5 bases, with 21 bases lying between them. The CDR3 sequence is CASSSMIRGGLETQYF. CDR3 coding DNA: TGTGCCAGCAGCTCAATGATAAGGGGGGGTCTTGAGACCCAGTACTTC.

The V call is TRBV29-1, the J call TRBJ2-5; tentatively, D is TRBD2 (6 bases). This CDR3 has 15 amino acids. Germline loops: CDR1 SQVTM, CDR2 ANQGSEA. V was clipped by 6 bases and J by 4 bases, with 21 bases between them. This CDR3 reads CSVTTPGDSGETQYF. DNA for the CDR3: TGCAGCGTCACTACCCCGGGGGACTCCGGAGAGACCCAGTACTTC.

The chain joins TRBV9 to TRBJ2-2; D is possibly TRBD2 (5 bases). Germline V gives CDR1 SGDLS, CDR2 YYNGEE. The CDR3 is 14 residues long. V was pared by 6 bases and J by 4 bases, with 13 bases between. CDR3 loop: CASTEQRSTGELFF. For the CDR3, the DNA is TGTGCCAGCACTGAACAGCGGAGCACCGGGGAGCTGTTTTTT.

J is TRBJ2-7 and V is TRBV2; 13 nucleotides agree with TRBD2. The CDR3 sequence is 16 residues long. J gave up 7 bases and V 7 bases, and 13 bases lay outside the gene matches. CDR1 and CDR2 (germline): SNHLY, FYNNEI. In DNA, the CDR3 is TGTGCCAGCAAAGTAGAACGGACTAGCGGGGGTGATGAGCAGTACTTC. Residues: CASKVERTSGGDEQYF.

This rearrangement joins TRBV4-1 to TRBJ1-4, with 7 nucleotides matching TRBD1. Germline V gene sequence: CDR1 MGHRA, CDR2 YSYEKL. This CDR3 spans 16 amino acids. The V segment lost 3 bases and the J segment 4 bases; nucleotides outside the gene matches: 8. The DNA for the CDR3 is TGCGCCAGCAGCCACCCCAGGGGGGACCTTAATGAAAAACTGTTTTTT. Translated, it gives CASSHPRGDLNEKLFF.

The rearrangement joins TRBV9 to TRBJ2-7; 11 bases agree with TRBD2. CDR1 and CDR2 (germline): SGDLS, YYNGEE. V lost 4 bases and J lost 4; bases outside the gene matches: 4. The CDR3 loop spans 14 amino acids. The CDR3 here is CASSPSGGWYEQYF. In nucleotides, the CDR3 is TGTGCCAGCAGCCCTAGCGGGGGGTGGTACGAGCAGTACTTC.

Note on this clone: An end of the junction does not agree with germline; a read error may underlie this. V gene TRBV14 combines with J gene TRBJ2-7; a possible D gene is TRBD2 (6 bases). The CDR3 runs to 15 residues. CDR1 and CDR2 (germline): SGHDN, FVKESK. The CDR3 spells CASSQEVLPGAFLVF. DNA for the CDR3: TGTGCCAGCAGCCAGGAAGTTCTCCCGGGAGCCTTCCTCGTGTTC.

The chain employs TRBV15 and TRBJ2-6; TRBD1 aligns across 7 bases. Trimming at V came to 0 bases and at J to 0 bases, leaving 8 bases not matched to a gene. Per the germline V gene, CDR1 is LNHNV and CDR2 is YYDKDF (reference sequence). CDR3 length: 19 amino acids. The CDR3 coding sequence is TGTGCCACCAGCAGAGATTTAGGGGGCATGGGCTCTGGGGCCAACGTCCTGACTTTC. Its protein product is CATSRDLGGMGSGANVLTF.

This clone was found once. The rearrangement joins TRBV7-9 to TRBJ2-3; possible D gene TRBD2, 6 bases. Germline V CDR1 and CDR2: SEHNR, FQNEAQ (reference sequence). Between the trimmed V and J ends, which lost 3 bases and 4 bases, there was a span of 8 bases. The CDR3 is 13 amino acids. CDR3 residues: CASSFGEADTQYF. The CDR3 bases are TGTGCCAGCAGCTTCGGGGAGGCAGATACGCAGTATTTT.

V usage is TRBV6-5 and J usage is TRBJ2-7, with 9 positions matching TRBD1. There are 13 residues in the CDR3. The ends lost 10 bases at V and 1 base at J; junction bases unmatched: 5. CDR1 MNHEY and CDR2 SVGAGI come from the germline V gene. CDR3 DNA sequence: TGTGCCACTAAACAGGGGGCGTCCTACGAGCAGTACTTC. This encodes CATKQGASYEQYF.

The rearrangement links TRBV12-1 to TRBJ2-1; TRBD2 is the table's D call, not checked against the DNA. TRBV12-1 is a listed pseudogene. The CDR3 runs to 14 residues. The CDR3 region has the DNA TGTGCCAGCAGCTATCGGGGGACCTACAATGAGCAGTTCTTC. Amino acids: CASSYRGTYNEQFF.

The CDR3 spells CASSHLGEAEQYF. In DNA form, the CDR3 reads TGTGCCAGCAGCCACCTCGGGGAGGCCGAGCAGTACTTC. V usage is TRBV3-1 (or the pseudogene TRBV3-2) and J usage is TRBJ2-7; D perhaps matches TRBD2 (6 bases). Between the trimmed V and J ends, which lost 3 bases and 6 bases, there was a span of 12 bases. The CDR3 totals 13 residues. Germline V gene data show CDR1 as LGHDT and CDR2 as YNNKEL (reference sequence).

This clone was picked up one time. The chain's CDR3 is CASSLSPGRIWTQYF. As DNA, the CDR3 is TGTGCCAGTAGTCTCTCCCCAGGCCGTATTTGGACCCAGTACTTC. This sequence joins TRBV19 and TRBJ2-5; D is unresolved. The length of the CDR3 is 15 residues. The V gene's germline CDR1 is LNHDA and CDR2 SQIVND (reference sequence). The V end lost 5 bases, the J end lost 7 bases, and 20 bases lay between the germline ends.

V gene TRBV7-2 combines with J gene TRBJ2-1; TRBD2 matches at 9 bases. Germline CDR1 reads SGHTA; CDR2 reads FQGNSA. J gave up 9 bases and V 5 bases, and 14 bases lay outside the gene matches. The CDR3 is 16 residues long. This CDR3 is CASSAALAGTFAEQFF. Written as DNA, the CDR3 is TGTGCCAGCAGCGCCGCTCTAGCGGGGACTTTTGCTGAGCAGTTCTTC. Full variable domain (outside the CDR3, taken from reference TRBV7-2 and TRBJ2-1): GAGVSQSPSNKVTEKGKDVELRCDPISGHTALYWYRQSLGQGLEFLIYFQGNSAPDKSGLPSDRFSAERTGGSVSTLTIQRTQQEDSAVYLCASSAALAGTFAEQFFGPGTRLTVL.